This TCR beta chain came from a study of blood T cell repertoires in COVID-19. Overall study: COVID-19 samples, acute and convalescent, were from the United States, Italy and Spain.

The V gene lost 7 bases and the J gene lost 4 bases, with 10 bases spanning the gap. The CDR3 extends over 13 amino acids. Using immunoSEQ multiplex PCR, the repertoire was profiled, and TCRdb retains in-frame clones only, with some absent. Of approximately 180,000 clones listed, about 79% are singletons. Everyone who took part was about 18 to 90 years old, and they came from about 23 US areas. Cohort placement rested on clinical history that participants reported themselves. The sequence derives from a middle-aged man who had recovered from COVID-19. This chain uses TRBV12-3 or TRBV12-4 with TRBJ2-2, with unresolved D. Sequencing was done on a sample of PBMCs or T cells enriched from blood (not recorded which). CDR3 residues: CASNDSPTGELFF. For the CDR3, the DNA is TGTGCCAGCAACGACTCCCCCACCGGGGAGCTGTTTTTT.